The 9 T cell receptor beta chains reported below all come from one sample, sequenced in a study of control samples from healthy donors and cancer patients. Method: immunoSEQ multiplex PCR; TCRdb's copy keeps in-frame clones and lacks some. The table records approximately 180,000 clones, 90% to 95% of them present only once. Sequenced sample: blood. Receptors originate from a woman under 30 in good health.

The chain couples TRBV18 to TRBJ1-3; D remains unclear. The CDR3 sequence is 15 residues long. Trimming took 3 bases from V and 0 from J, leaving 9 bases between them. The germline CDR1 and CDR2 sequences are KGHSH and LQKENI. The chain's CDR3 is CASSPVAGSGNTIYF. The CDR3 DNA sequence: TGTGCCAGCTCACCGGTAGCCGGCTCTGGAAACACCATATATTTT.

V gene TRBV7-2 combines with J gene TRBJ1-6; no definite D call. Germline V CDR1 and CDR2: SGHTA, FQGNSA. V lost 1 base to trimming and J lost 10 bases, with 8 bases between them. This CDR3 region has 13 residues. The CDR3 protein is CASSLGDQSPLHF. In DNA, the CDR3 is TGTGCCAGCAGCTTAGGAGACCAGTCACCCCTCCACTTT.

The chain carries TRBV19 and TRBJ1-2; D is possibly TRBD1 (5 bases). There are 15 residues in the CDR3. The germline CDR1 and CDR2 sequences are LNHDA and SQIVND (reference sequence). With 3 bases removed from V and 3 bases from J, the gap between germline ends came to 14 bases. DNA for the CDR3: TGTGCCAGTAGTATTCGACCGGGGGGAGACTATGGCTACACCTTC. Protein sequence: CASSIRPGGDYGYTF.

The chain couples TRBV11-3 to TRBJ1-2; 7 positions agree with TRBD1. Germline lookup yields CDR1 SGHNT and CDR2 YENEEA. This CDR3 region has 13 residues. V shed 2 bases and J 5 bases; nucleotides not matched to a gene: 2. This CDR3 is CASSLSQGYGYTF. The CDR3, as DNA: TGTGCCAGCAGCTTATCACAGGGGTATGGCTACACCTTC.

The CDR3 loop reads CAIGQSGSYNEQFF. CDR3 bases: TGTGCCATCGGCCAATCGGGTTCCTACAATGAGCAGTTCTTC. This sequence joins TRBV10-3 and TRBJ2-1; no firm D call. Between the trimmed V and J ends, which lost 8 bases and 1 base, there was a span of 12 bases. Per the germline V gene, CDR1 is ENHRY and CDR2 is SYGVKD. The CDR3 is 14 amino acids.

V gene TRBV7-8 combines with J gene TRBJ1-2; D unresolved. CDR1 and CDR2 from the germline V gene are SGHVS and FQNEAQ. V lost 1 base and J lost 3, with 12 bases in between. The CDR3 extends over 15 amino acids. CDR3 loop: CASSLGPDGYYGYTF. CDR3 bases: TGTGCCAGCAGCTTAGGTCCCGACGGCTACTATGGCTACACCTTC.

The CDR3 DNA reads as TGTGCCATCAGGCCGGGACAGGCGATTAATGAAAAACTGTTTTTT. Protein product: CAIRPGQAINEKLFF. The chain couples TRBV10-3 to TRBJ1-4, with 8 bases matching TRBD1. CDR1 and CDR2 (germline): ENHRY, SYGVKD. V was clipped by 6 bases and J by 4 bases; unmatched bases: 7. The CDR3 contains 15 residues.

The rearrangement uses TRBV5-1 and TRBJ1-2; 8 bases fit TRBD1. The CDR3 loop spans 14 amino acids. Germline V lookup: CDR1 SGHRS, CDR2 YFSETQ. V shed 7 bases, J shed 6 bases, and the junction held 11 bases outside the gene matches. CDR3 DNA: TGCGCCAGCCGTAGGGAGGACAGGGAGGATGGCTACACCTTC. It encodes CASRREDREDGYTF.

In DNA, the CDR3 is TGCGCCAGCAGTGAGGCTAGCGGGGGGCGAGGGACAGATACGCAGTATTTT. This sequence encodes CASSEASGGRGTDTQYF. The chain carries TRBV10-2 and TRBJ2-3; 11 bases line up with TRBD2. Trimming removed 2 bases from V and 3 bases from J; junction bases left unmatched: 7. The CDR3 is 17 amino acids. Germline V CDR1 and CDR2: WSHSY, SAAADI.